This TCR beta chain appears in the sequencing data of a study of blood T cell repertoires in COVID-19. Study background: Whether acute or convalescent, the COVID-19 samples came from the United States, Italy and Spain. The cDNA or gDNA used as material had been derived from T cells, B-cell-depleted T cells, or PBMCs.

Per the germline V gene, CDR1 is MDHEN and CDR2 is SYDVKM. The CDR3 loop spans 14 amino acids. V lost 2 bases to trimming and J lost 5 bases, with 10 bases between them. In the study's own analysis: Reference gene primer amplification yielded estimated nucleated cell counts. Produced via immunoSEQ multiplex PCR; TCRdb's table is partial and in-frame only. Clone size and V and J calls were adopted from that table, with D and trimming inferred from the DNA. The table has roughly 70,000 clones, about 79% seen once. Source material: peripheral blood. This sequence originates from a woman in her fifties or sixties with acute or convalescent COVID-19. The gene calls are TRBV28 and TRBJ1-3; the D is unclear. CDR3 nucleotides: TGTGCCAGCAGTTTACACGGCGGGAGAAACACCATATATTTT. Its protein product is CASSLHGGRNTIYF.